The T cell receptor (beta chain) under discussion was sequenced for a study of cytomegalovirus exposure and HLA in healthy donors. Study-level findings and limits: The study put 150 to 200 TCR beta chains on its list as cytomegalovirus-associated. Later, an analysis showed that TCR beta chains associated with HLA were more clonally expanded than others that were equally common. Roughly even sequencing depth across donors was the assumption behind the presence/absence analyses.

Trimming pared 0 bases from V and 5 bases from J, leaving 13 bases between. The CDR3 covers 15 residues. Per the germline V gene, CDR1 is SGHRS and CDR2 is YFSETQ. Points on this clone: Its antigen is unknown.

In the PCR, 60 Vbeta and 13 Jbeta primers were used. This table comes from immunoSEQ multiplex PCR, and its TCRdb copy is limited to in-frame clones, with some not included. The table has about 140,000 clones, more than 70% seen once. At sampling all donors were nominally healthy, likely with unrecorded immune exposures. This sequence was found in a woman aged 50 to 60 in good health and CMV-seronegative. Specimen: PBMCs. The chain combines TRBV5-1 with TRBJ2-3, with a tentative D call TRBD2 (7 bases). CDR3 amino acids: CASSLGGQRGDTQYF. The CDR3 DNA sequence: TGCGCCAGCAGCTTGGGGGGGCAGCGGGGAGATACGCAGTATTTT.